Following are 30 T cell receptor beta chains from one sample sequenced in a study of shared clonotypes between healthy human individuals. The repertoire was sequenced with immunoSEQ multiplex PCR; TCRdb's copy has only in-frame clones and lacks some. The sample consists of about a million clones, about three quarters of them appearing once. The source material was memory CD4+ T cells sorted from blood. Specified subset: CD45RA-negative fraction. These receptors came from a man younger than 35 in good health.

The CDR3: CAIRPGTAEGYTF. For the CDR3, the DNA is TGTGCCATCAGGCCCGGGACCGCGGAGGGCTACACCTTC. V usage is TRBV10-3 and J usage is TRBJ1-2; TRBD1 might be the D (5 bases). The CDR3 consists of 13 residues. The germline V gene has CDR1 ENHRY and CDR2 SYGVKD. V was trimmed by 6 bases and J by 8 bases, leaving 16 bases between them.

This clone has a handful of counts. A read error may produce the germline difference seen at one junction end. Other nucleotide sequences from this sample produce the same CDR3. The chain uses TRBV7-7 and TRBJ2-5, with 11 bases aligning to TRBD2. The germline CDR1 and CDR2 sequences are SSHAT and FNYEAQ (reference sequence). The length of the CDR3 is 16 residues. The CDR3 sequence: CASSWGTSGTGETQYF. The CDR3 nucleotides read TGTGCTAGCAGCTGGGGGACTAGCGGTACTGGAGAGACCCAGTACTTC.

Only a few counts were recorded for this clone. This sequence joins TRBV7-9 and TRBJ1-2; D is unresolved. CDR3 length: 13 amino acids. Germline lookup yields CDR1 SEHNR and CDR2 FQNEAQ (reference sequence). V dropped 8 bases and J dropped 4 bases, with 14 bases sitting between them. The CDR3 bases are TGTGCCAGCGGCTGGGCCGACCCCTATGGCTACACCTTC. This codes for CASGWADPYGYTF.

In this sample, this clone turned up a few times. Other DNA sequences within the sample encode an identical CDR3. J is TRBJ1-2 and V is TRBV30; D uncertain. Germline lookup yields CDR1 GTSNPN and CDR2 SVGIG (reference sequence). Trimming took off 2 bases at V and 2 bases at J, with 6 bases between the two ends. The CDR3 sequence is 12 residues long. The DNA for the CDR3 is TGTGCCTGGAGTCTTCGCAACTATGGCTACACCTTC. It encodes CAWSLRNYGYTF.

This sequence joins TRBV5-1 and TRBJ2-3; D might be TRBD2 (6 bases). Germline V gene lookup returns CDR1 SGHRS and CDR2 YFSETQ. This CDR3 comprises 15 residues. Trimming took 4 bases from V and 0 from J, leaving 12 bases between them. Written as DNA, the CDR3 is TGCGCCAGCAGCCGATCGGGAGAGAGCACAGATACGCAGTATTTT. It codes for CASSRSGESTDTQYF. Looking up the rest from reference TRBV5-1 and TRBJ2-3 gives the full variable domain: KAGVTQTPRYLIKTRGQQVTLSCSPISGHRSVSWYQQTPGQGLQFLFEYFSETQRNKGNFPGRFSGRQFSNSRSEMNVSTLELGDSALYLCASSRSGESTDTQYFGPGTRLTVL.

The genes are TRBV7-2 and TRBJ2-5; TRBD2 aligns across 8 bases. Germline CDR1 is SGHTA and CDR2 is FQGNSA. The CDR3 totals 16 residues. With V trimmed by 1 base and J by 3 bases, 7 bases remained unmatched. CDR3 coding DNA: TGTGCCAGCAGCTTAGGAGCGGGGGTCGCGAAAGAGACCCAGTACTTC. This gives the protein CASSLGAGVAKETQYF.

The gene calls are TRBV6-5 and TRBJ2-3; no clear D gene. The CDR3 loop spans 13 amino acids. V was cut by 7 bases and J by 1 base, with 9 bases left in between. Germline V gene lookup returns CDR1 MNHEY and CDR2 SVGAGI. The CDR3 protein is CASTLQGTDTQYF. Written as DNA, the CDR3 is TGTGCCAGCACCCTCCAAGGCACAGATACGCAGTATTTT.

This chain connects TRBV6-6 to TRBJ1-1; D may be TRBD1 (5 bases). Germline CDR1 and CDR2: MNHNY and SVGAGI (reference sequence). The germline V and J ends were trimmed by 0 bases and 4 bases, with 12 bases remaining between them. The CDR3 covers 15 residues. The CDR3 DNA reads as TGTGCCAGCAGTTACTCTGTAGGGACGGGCACTGAAGCTTTCTTT. Encoded protein: CASSYSVGTGTEAFF.

V gene TRBV19 combines with J gene TRBJ2-4; D is ambiguous. The CDR3 contains 11 residues. Trimming left V 9 bases short and J 5 bases short, with 8 bases between. From germline, CDR1 is LNHDA and CDR2 SQIVND (reference sequence). The CDR3 nucleotides read TGTGCCAGCGGCAAAGAAAACATTCAGTACTTC. Translation gives CASGKENIQYF.

The V and J genes are TRBV5-6 and TRBJ1-5; TRBD1 aligns across 10 bases. This CDR3 comprises 15 residues. With 4 bases clipped from V and 6 bases from J, the junction kept 7 bases outside the gene matches. Germline assignment: CDR1 SGHDT and CDR2 YYEEEE. CDR3 nucleotides: TGTGCCAGCAGCGCGGGACAGGGGTTGGGTCAGCCCCAGCATTTT. Amino acid sequence: CASSAGQGLGQPQHF.

Of note for this clone: The sample carries other DNA sequences with the same CDR3. The chain is built from TRBV7-3 and TRBJ1-1, with 7 bases that match TRBD1. With 3 bases clipped from V and 1 base from J, the junction kept 2 bases outside the gene matches. Per germline, CDR1 SGHTA and CDR2 FQGTGA. The CDR3 is 14 residues long. CDR3 amino acids: CASSLRQGNTEAFF. Here the CDR3 DNA reads TGTGCCAGCAGCTTGCGACAGGGGAACACTGAAGCTTTCTTT.

This clone came up a few times. This specimen includes other DNA sequences encoding the same CDR3. J is TRBJ1-2 and V is TRBV5-1; 8 bases map to TRBD1. The CDR3 is made up of 13 amino acids. CDR1 and CDR2 from the germline V gene are SGHRS and YFSETQ. V lost 3 bases to trimming and J lost 3 bases; unmatched junction nucleotides: 1. The DNA of the CDR3 is TGCGCCAGCAGCTCGACAGGGGACTATGGCTACACCTTC. Its translation: CASSSTGDYGYTF.

This clone occurred many times. The J gene is TRBJ1-1, the V gene TRBV2; TRBD1 might be the D (6 bases). The CDR3 contains 15 residues. The V gene's germline CDR1 is SNHLY and CDR2 FYNNEI. The germline V and J ends were trimmed by 3 bases and 0 bases, with 11 bases remaining between them. The CDR3 here is CASSDRGLLNTEAFF. The CDR3 bases are TGTGCCAGCAGTGACAGGGGACTACTGAACACTGAAGCTTTCTTT.

CDR3 amino acids: CAISARQNSYEQYF. For the CDR3, the DNA is TGTGCCATCAGTGCCAGACAGAATTCTTACGAGCAGTACTTC. The rearrangement joins TRBV10-3 to TRBJ2-7; possibly TRBD1 for D (5 bases). Deletions cut 4 bases from V and 4 bases from J, with 14 bases between. The CDR3 covers 14 residues. The V gene's germline CDR1 is ENHRY and CDR2 SYGVKD.

The chain couples TRBV10-1 to TRBJ2-7; 8 bases are a match to TRBD1. The trim removed 7 bases at V and 3 bases at J, leaving 8 bases unmatched. This CDR3 is built from 14 residues. From germline, CDR1 is WNHNN and CDR2 SYGVQD (reference sequence). The CDR3 spells CASNLDRASYEQYF. The CDR3 coding sequence is TGCGCCAGCAACCTGGACAGGGCAAGCTACGAGCAGTACTTC.

This clone has just one count. J is TRBJ2-3 and V is TRBV9; D possibly corresponds to TRBD2 (5 bases). The V and J ends lost 4 bases and 3 bases respectively, with 15 bases between them. The CDR3 extends over 15 amino acids. Germline V lookup: CDR1 SGDLS, CDR2 YYNGEE. CDR3: CASSLSSGKTDTQYF. The CDR3 DNA reads TGTGCCAGCAGCCTGAGTTCGGGGAAAACAGATACGCAGTATTTT.

The J gene is TRBJ2-5, the V gene TRBV7-9; TRBD1 agrees at 8 bases. V was pared by 5 bases and J by 7 bases, with 3 bases of the junction left unmatched. This CDR3 region has 12 residues. The germline V gene encodes CDR1 SEHNR and CDR2 FQNEAQ (reference sequence). CDR3 region: CASSIGTGTQYF. The CDR3 nucleotides are TGTGCCAGCAGCATCGGGACAGGGACCCAGTACTTC.

The gene calls are TRBV5-5 and TRBJ1-1; D remains ambiguous. Between the trimmed V and J ends, which lost 4 bases and 1 base, there was a span of 17 bases. In germline, CDR1 is SGHKS, CDR2 YYEKEE (reference sequence). The CDR3 totals 16 residues. CDR3: CASSLSPLGRNTEAFF. The DNA of the CDR3 is TGTGCCAGCAGCCTCTCCCCCTTAGGGAGGAACACTGAAGCTTTCTTT.

The V and J genes are TRBV7-2 and TRBJ1-3; weak D call: TRBD1 (6 bases). There are 16 residues in the CDR3. Germline loops: CDR1 SGHTA, CDR2 FQGNSA. Trimming removed 5 bases from V and 2 bases from J, with 16 bases in between. The CDR3 sequence is CASSQGQSLAGNTIYF. The CDR3 DNA reads TGTGCCAGCAGCCAAGGACAGTCTCTCGCTGGAAACACCATATATTTT.

V is TRBV2 and J is TRBJ2-3, with TRBD1 matching over 9 bases. This CDR3 region has 16 residues. Losses at the gene ends were 5 bases for V and 3 bases for J; bases not matched to a gene: 9. Germline CDR1 and CDR2: SNHLY and FYNNEI. In nucleotides, the CDR3 is TGTGCCAGCAGTTTGGGGACAGGGCATGGGACAGATACGCAGTATTTT. It is translated as CASSLGTGHGTDTQYF.

The chain uses TRBV28 and TRBJ1-2; D gene ambiguous. Deletions cut 6 bases from V and 1 base from J, with 9 bases between. CDR3 length equals 13 residues. Per the germline V gene, CDR1 is MDHEN and CDR2 is SYDVKM. The CDR3 DNA reads as TGTGCCAGCAGCAATGGCGGTAACTATGGCTACACCTTC. Protein sequence: CASSNGGNYGYTF.

The J gene is TRBJ1-6, the V gene TRBV5-1, with 9 bases lining up with TRBD1. Per germline, CDR1 SGHRS and CDR2 YFSETQ. The CDR3 runs to 18 residues. Germline trimming cut 4 bases from V and 5 bases from J; bases unmatched to any gene: 13. The CDR3 DNA reads TGCGCCAGCAGCACGGGACAGGGCATCGGTGGACATAATTCACCCCTCCACTTT. Translating gives CASSTGQGIGGHNSPLHF.

This chain links TRBV6-5 with TRBJ2-7; D possibly corresponds to TRBD2 (5 bases). V lost 6 bases and J lost 5, with 8 bases in between. This CDR3 is 11 amino acids long. From germline, CDR1 is MNHEY and CDR2 SVGAGI. The CDR3 nucleotides read TGTGCCAGCAGGCGGGTGAACGAGCAGTACTTC. This encodes CASRRVNEQYF.

This chain connects TRBV21-1 to TRBJ2-5; no check of the table's D call, TRBD2, against the DNA was made. TRBV21-1 is a documented pseudogene. The CDR3 has 17 amino acids. The CDR3 spells CASSKAMGLGPQETQYF. DNA for the CDR3: TGTGCCAGCAGCAAAGCGATGGGACTAGGGCCCCAAGAGACCCAGTACTTC.

The chain joins TRBV5-4 to TRBJ2-5, with D possibly TRBD2 on 5 matching bases. There are 13 residues in the CDR3. From germline, CDR1 is SGHNT and CDR2 YYREEE (reference sequence). Trimming stripped 4 bases from V and 0 bases from J, with 7 bases between. In nucleotides, the CDR3 is TGTGCCAGCAGCCCGGGAAACCAAGAGACCCAGTACTTC. This codes for CASSPGNQETQYF.

V usage is TRBV28 and J usage is TRBJ1-5; perhaps TRBD1 as D (5 bases). The V gene lost 3 bases and the J gene lost 4 bases, with 13 bases spanning the gap. Germline lookup yields CDR1 MDHEN and CDR2 SYDVKM. CDR3 size: 15 residues. The CDR3 here is CASSFSHGGNQPQHF. Written as DNA, the CDR3 is TGTGCCAGCAGTTTCAGTCACGGGGGTAATCAGCCCCAGCATTTT.

The V gene is TRBV7-2, the J gene TRBJ2-3; D possibly corresponds to TRBD2 (6 bases). Trimming removed 1 base at V and 2 bases at J, with 13 bases between. CDR1 and CDR2 from the germline V gene are SGHTA and FQGNSA. The CDR3 is 16 residues long. The CDR3 here is CASSLVGAGLTDTQYF. In nucleotides, the CDR3 is TGTGCCAGCAGCTTAGTGGGAGCGGGCCTCACAGATACGCAGTATTTT. Filled out from reference TRBV7-2 and TRBJ2-3, the complete variable domain reads GAGVSQSPSNKVTEKGKDVELRCDPISGHTALYWYRQSLGQGLEFLIYFQGNSAPDKSGLPSDRFSAERTGGSVSTLTIQRTQQEDSAVYLCASSLVGAGLTDTQYFGPGTRLTVL.

This chain joins TRBV5-1 and TRBJ2-3; D is uncertain. In germline, CDR1 is SGHRS, CDR2 YFSETQ. V was shortened by 6 bases and J by 5 bases, with 16 bases between the two germline ends. The CDR3 runs to 14 residues. The CDR3: CASNKLGMGDTQYF. Here the CDR3 DNA reads TGCGCCAGCAACAAACTGGGGATGGGAGATACGCAGTATTTT.

This chain connects TRBV15 to TRBJ2-1; D unclear. V gave up 0 bases and J gave up 8 bases, with 8 bases separating them. This CDR3 spans 13 amino acids. Germline V gives CDR1 LNHNV, CDR2 YYDKDF (reference sequence). The CDR3 DNA is TGTGCCACCAGCAGAGACGACTGGGATGAGCAGTTCTTC. Its protein product is CATSRDDWDEQFF.

About this clone itself: A far larger clone is one base from this, pointing to a likely read error. The chain is built from TRBV11-2 and TRBJ2-3; D is undetermined. The CDR3 has 14 amino acids. CDR1 SGHAT and CDR2 FQNNGV come from the germline V gene. Trimming pared 0 bases from V and 2 bases from J, leaving 6 bases between. The CDR3 reads CASSLEPVTDTQYF. The CDR3 bases are TGTGCCAGCAGCTTAGAACCGGTCACAGATACGCAGTATTTT.